This T cell receptor beta chain is drawn from a study of blood T cell repertoires in COVID-19 (dated by TCRdb to about 2020). In the study overall: Collaborator samples came from the United States, Italy and Spain and covered acute and convalescent phases of COVID-19. Where available, HLA class I and class II types were taken from metadata supplied by the sample provider and were not determined by assay-based typing. The sample metadata nearly always contained a de-identified subject ID, COVID-19 status, age in years and sex. Subjects who had been exposed to COVID-19, were actively infected with it, or had recovered from it provided the deeply sampled blood TCRbeta repertoires that made up the dataset. A freely available public database, intended as a resource for researchers studying the immune response to SARS-CoV-2, is where the repertoires were released. The prospective study material was composed of cDNA or gDNA derived from T cells, B-cell-depleted T cells, or PBMCs. The samples were drawn from two sources: the first 160 participants of the ongoing ImmuneRACE study, and 1,000 to 1,500 subjects contributed by 6 global collaborators. Broad study findings and their caveats: The amount of clinical and demographic metadata varied by source and participant and was provided uncurated.

Whole blood was collected in K2EDTA tubes by collaborating institutions according to the institutions' own protocols. For TCRbeta analysis, collaborators shipped samples as frozen whole blood, isolated PBMCs, or DNA extracted from either of those sample types. In the case of this clone: The antigen it recognizes is unknown. No base quality information exists; no much larger clone differs at one position.

TCRbeta CDR3 regions were amplified from genomic DNA using the immunoSEQ Assay, a bias-controlled multiplex PCR. On the authors' methods: The number of nucleated cells in each sample was estimated from the amplification of reference gene primers within the assay. To quantify the absolute abundance of each unique TCRbeta CDR3 rearrangement, sequence reads were collapsed and filtered. For each sample, productive Simpson clonality was calculated as the square root of Simpson's diversity index over productive rearrangements. As stored in TCRdb, this immuneACCESS dataset retains in-frame rearrangements with V and J assigned. A fraction of the clones does not appear; measured against another copy, unresolved V genes explain less than half of the discrepancy, and the remainder lacks a known reason. V, J and clone size derive from that table, while D and trimming were established from the DNA sequence. This sample is represented by over 85,000 clones; approximately 90% of them were singletons. The ten largest make up roughly 15% of the sample.

The specimen sequenced was peripheral blood. The sequence was collected from a human donor in a cohort sampled during active COVID-19.

CDR3 sequence: CASSYSGLAGGNEQFF. The nucleotides read TGTGCCAGCAGTTACTCGGGACTAGCGGGAGGTAATGAGCAGTTCTTC. The chain employs TRBV6-5 and TRBJ2-1; the junction holds 15 bases that match TRBD2. CDR1 is given as MNHEY and CDR2 as SVGAGI, both from the germline V gene. Compared with germline, V lacks 0 bases and J lacks 7 bases; bases without a gene match: 1. The CDR3, cysteine through phenylalanine, is 16 amino acids long. Only the CDR3 DNA stays, 48 bases, in frame from base 1.